The entry below gives a single T cell receptor (beta chain) sequence along with its context. These data come from a study of blood T cell repertoires in COVID-19. Study-level background: Sample material is recorded as cDNA or gDNA derived from T cells, B-cell-depleted T cells, or PBMCs.

Sequencing used immunoSEQ multiplex PCR; TCRdb keeps in-frame clones, though not all of them. The top ten hold around 23% of the sample, which has fewer than 200,000 clones, roughly nine tenths seen once. Germline assignment: CDR1 MNHEY and CDR2 SVGAGI. The CDR3 is 16 residues long. V lost 0 bases and J 1 base, leaving 12 bases between the germline ends. Sequencing was performed on PBMCs or T cells enriched from blood (not recorded which). The clonotype comes from a woman between 40 and 55 years old in a cohort exposed to, infected with or recovered from COVID-19 (not recorded which). The V call is TRBV6-5, the J call TRBJ1-1; D not resolved. Here the CDR3 DNA reads TGTGCCAGCAGTTACTCAAAGGAGGGTTGGAACACTGAAGCTTTCTTT. Its protein product is CASSYSKEGWNTEAFF.